Presented here are 21 T cell receptor beta chains from one specimen sequenced in a study of T-cell memory formation after mild COVID-19. A single record per CDR3 protein comes from TCRdb applying MiXCR to the 5' RACE reads. The sample records 360,000 or so distinct CDR3 sequences, 28% being singletons. What was sequenced was PBMCs or a T cell subset sorted from them (not recorded which). Source of these receptors: an adult woman who had mild COVID-19 (a few samples of this study predate the infection). Cell type and time point are not known.

The rearrangement uses TRBV20-1 and TRBJ2-7; D gene unclear. The CDR3 spans 13 residues. Looked up from germline, CDR1 is DFQATT and CDR2 is SNEGSKA (reference sequence). V was cut by 3 bases and J by 4 bases, with 13 bases left in between. CDR3 sequence reads: CSASSGLSYEQYF. CDR3 nucleotide sequence: TGCAGTGCTAGCTCCGGTCTTTCGTACGAGCAGTACTTC.

CDR3 nucleotide sequence: TGTGCCAGCAGCTTGGCCGAGCTACCGAGTAACGAGCAGTACTTC. It codes for CASSLAELPSNEQYF. The chain has TRBV5-5 and TRBJ2-7; D unresolved. V lost 0 bases to trimming and J lost 5 bases, with 15 bases between them. CDR1 and CDR2 (germline): SGHKS, YYEKEE (reference sequence). The CDR3 covers 15 residues.

This chain links TRBV6-1 with TRBJ1-2; D unclear. The CDR3 sequence is 12 residues long. Deletions cut 2 bases from V and 4 bases from J, with 5 bases between. Germline V gene lookup returns CDR1 MNHNS and CDR2 SASEGT. The CDR3 reads CASSERLYGYTF. The DNA of the CDR3 is TGTGCCAGCAGTGAAAGGCTCTATGGCTACACCTTC.

This clonotype was recorded only once. V gene TRBV4-1 combines with J gene TRBJ1-5, with D possibly TRBD1 on 5 matching bases. V gave up 0 bases and J gave up 5 bases, with 17 bases separating them. Germline V lookup: CDR1 MGHRA, CDR2 YSYEKL. The CDR3 has 17 residues. Here the CDR3 DNA reads TGCGCCAGCAGCCAAGAAGGGGTAGGAGGGTTAGATCAGCCCCAGCATTTT. This gives the protein CASSQEGVGGLDQPQHF.

CDR3 protein: CSARQWGPGTYEQYF. CDR3 sequence (DNA): TGCAGTGCCCGCCAATGGGGGCCCGGTACCTACGAGCAGTACTTC. The chain couples TRBV20-1 to TRBJ2-7; tentatively, D is TRBD1 (6 bases). CDR1 DFQATT and CDR2 SNEGSKA come from the germline V gene (reference sequence). This CDR3 contains 15 residues. Trimming removed 6 bases at V and 2 bases at J, with 20 bases between.

This clonotype was picked up a small number of times. The V call is TRBV7-2, the J call TRBJ2-7; the D is unclear. CDR3 length: 14 residues. V was pared by 1 base and J by 0 bases, with 7 bases between. Per the germline V gene, CDR1 is SGHTA and CDR2 is FQGNSA. The DNA of the CDR3 is TGTGCCAGCAGCTTAGATGCTAGCTCCTACGAGCAGTACTTC. Amino acid sequence: CASSLDASSYEQYF. Based on the CDR3 plus reference TRBV7-2 and TRBJ2-7, the full variable domain is GAGVSQSPSNKVTEKGKDVELRCDPISGHTALYWYRQSLGQGLEFLIYFQGNSAPDKSGLPSDRFSAERTGGSVSTLTIQRTQQEDSAVYLCASSLDASSYEQYFGPGTRLTVT.

This clonotype was detected a few times. V gene TRBV9 combines with J gene TRBJ2-6; perhaps TRBD1 as D (6 bases). The CDR3 is 15 amino acids. Germline lookup yields CDR1 SGDLS and CDR2 YYNGEE. Trimming stripped 0 bases from V and 5 bases from J, with 9 bases between. CDR3: CASSVGGQRANVLTF. DNA for the CDR3: TGTGCCAGCAGCGTAGGGGGGCAAAGGGCCAACGTCCTGACTTTC.

The CDR3 nucleotides read TGCGCCAGCAGCACCGTCGACAGGGCGAATTCACCCCTCCACTTT. Its translation is CASSTVDRANSPLHF. The chain carries TRBV5-1 and TRBJ1-6, with 7 bases lining up with TRBD1. Trimming removed 4 bases from V and 7 bases from J; junction bases left unmatched: 8. Looked up from germline, CDR1 is SGHRS and CDR2 is YFSETQ. The CDR3 extends over 15 amino acids.

V usage is TRBV3-1 and J usage is TRBJ1-5; no definite D call. CDR1 and CDR2 from the germline V gene are LGHDT and YNNKEL (reference sequence). The V gene lost 5 bases and the J gene lost 5 bases, with 4 bases spanning the gap. This CDR3 has 11 residues. CDR3 DNA: TGTGCCAGCAGCTTCGATCAGCCCCAGCATTTT. Its translation: CASSFDQPQHF.

This clonotype was seen more than once but under ten times. This sequence joins TRBV6-5 and TRBJ2-7; 8 bases are a match to TRBD2. The CDR3 is 13 residues long. Per germline, CDR1 MNHEY and CDR2 SVGAGI. The junction had 7 bases not matched to a gene; V was cut back by 6 bases and J by 6 bases. CDR3 sequence (DNA): TGTGCCAGCAGCCCAAGCGGGAGAGGCGAGCAGTACTTC. It translates to CASSPSGRGEQYF.

This clonotype was detected only a few times. This chain joins TRBV19 and TRBJ2-7; D gene ambiguous. Germline-derived CDR1 and CDR2 are LNHDA and SQIVND (reference sequence). The V end was cut by 0 bases, the J end by 2 bases, with 8 bases between. CDR3 length: 14 residues. The CDR3 loop reads CASSIDSSPYEQYF. CDR3 DNA sequence: TGTGCCAGTAGTATAGATTCCTCACCCTACGAGCAGTACTTC.

The chain joins TRBV29-1 to TRBJ2-7, with 8 nucleotides matching TRBD1. From germline, CDR1 is SQVTM and CDR2 ANQGSEA. V trimming: 2 bases; J trimming: 2 bases; junction bases outside the gene matches: 8. CDR3 length: 15 amino acids. The CDR3 coding sequence is TGCAGCGTTGAAAGGAGAACAGGGGGAACCTACGAGCAGTACTTC. Its translation: CSVERRTGGTYEQYF.

This clonotype turned up a few times. V usage is TRBV12-3 or TRBV12-4 and J usage is TRBJ2-1, with 7 bases lining up with TRBD2. The J segment lost 3 bases and the V segment lost 3 bases, leaving 5 bases of the junction unmatched. This CDR3 region has 15 residues. CDR3 in amino acids: CASSLGGRGYNEQFF. CDR3 nucleotide sequence: TGTGCCAGCAGTTTGGGCGGGAGAGGCTACAATGAGCAGTTCTTC.

This chain joins TRBV7-9 and TRBJ2-7; 10 bases are a match to TRBD2. Germline loops: CDR1 SEHNR, CDR2 FQNEAQ (reference sequence). The junction had 7 bases not matched to a gene; V was cut back by 2 bases and J by 9 bases. The CDR3 spans 14 residues. CDR3 coding DNA: TGTGCCAGCAGCTTATCTAGCGGGAGAAGTTCGCAGTACTTC. Protein sequence: CASSLSSGRSSQYF.

This clonotype was seen only a few times. J is TRBJ2-7 and V is TRBV20-1; 9 positions match TRBD1. The CDR3 extends over 14 amino acids. The ends lost 3 bases at V and 3 bases at J; junction bases unmatched: 6. Looked up from germline, CDR1 is DFQATT and CDR2 is SNEGSKA (reference sequence). The CDR3 nucleotides read TGCAGTGCTAGGGAGGGACAGGGTCGCTACGAGCAGTACTTC. Translation gives CSAREGQGRYEQYF.

This clonotype was detected only a few times. This chain uses TRBV12-3 or TRBV12-4 with TRBJ2-3, with 8 nucleotides matching TRBD2. The CDR3 totals 16 residues. The trim removed 6 bases at V and 2 bases at J, leaving 10 bases unmatched. CDR3 sequence (DNA): TGTGCCAGCAGGCCCAGAGCGGGGGCGACCACAGATACGCAGTATTTT. Encoded protein: CASRPRAGATTDTQYF.

A few counts support this clonotype. This chain joins TRBV7-6 and TRBJ1-6; no firm D call. CDR1 is SGHVS and CDR2 is FNYEAQ in the germline V gene. The CDR3 has 17 residues. The germline V and J ends were trimmed by 1 base and 0 bases, with 10 bases remaining between them. The CDR3 protein is CASSLGTTSSYNSPLHF. CDR3 coding DNA: TGTGCCAGCAGCTTAGGGACGACTAGCTCCTATAATTCACCCCTCCACTTT.

This clonotype was observed a handful of times. The chain employs TRBV7-2 and TRBJ1-2, with a possible D match to TRBD1 (6 bases). The CDR3 spans 14 residues. Trimming removed 5 bases at V and 3 bases at J, with 13 bases between. The germline V gene has CDR1 SGHTA and CDR2 FQGNSA. This chain's CDR3 is CASSTQGSDYGYTF. CDR3 in DNA: TGTGCCAGCAGCACACAGGGTTCGGACTATGGCTACACCTTC.

This chain joins TRBV12-3 or TRBV12-4 and TRBJ2-2, with 12 bases matching TRBD2. The CDR3 contains 17 residues. Losses at the gene ends were 6 bases for V and 3 bases for J; bases not matched to a gene: 8. The CDR3 sequence is CASRTGLAGMYTGELFF. The DNA for the CDR3 is TGTGCCAGCAGAACAGGACTAGCGGGGATGTACACCGGGGAGCTGTTTTTT.

The rearrangement uses TRBV6-5 and TRBJ2-3; TRBD2 might be the D (6 bases). This CDR3 is built from 13 residues. Per germline, CDR1 MNHEY and CDR2 SVGAGI. V was cut by 4 bases and J by 6 bases, with 11 bases left in between. The CDR3: CASSLSGWDTQYF. The CDR3 DNA sequence: TGTGCCAGCAGTTTAAGCGGGTGGGATACGCAGTATTTT.

The rearrangement links TRBV7-2 to TRBJ2-1, with 9 bases identical to TRBD2. Looked up from germline, CDR1 is SGHTA and CDR2 is FQGNSA. V lost 1 base, J lost 14 bases, and 9 bases stayed unmatched. This CDR3 has 14 amino acids. The CDR3 spells CASSLGDSGREEFF. The CDR3 region has the DNA TGTGCCAGCAGCTTAGGAGATAGCGGGAGAGAGGAGTTCTTC.